A single TCR beta chain is shown here with its context. Germline and junction disagree at one end, which may indicate a read error. This specimen belongs to a study of patients and donors after allogeneic stem cell transplantation. TCRdb redid the calling of the RT-PCR reads with MiXCR, one entry per CDR3 protein. Of about a million distinct CDR3 sequences listed, roughly 18% are singletons. The CDR3 extends over 16 amino acids. From germline, CDR1 is KGHDR and CDR2 SFDVKD. The TCR comes from a human donor who was either an allogeneic HSCT recipient or a stem cell or donor lymphocyte infusion donor (not recorded which). It is not recorded whose cells these are; they may come from a transplant donor. This chain connects TRBV24-1 to TRBJ2-2; D assignment may be TRBD1 or TRBD2 (5 bases each). The material sequenced was blood, either unsorted or a sorted T cell fraction (not recorded which). In nucleotides, the CDR3 is TGTGCCACCAGTGCCCAGGGCCGGACGAACACCGGGGAGCTGTCTTTT. Residues: CATSAQGRTNTGELSF.